One sample yielded the 15 T cell receptor beta chains listed below, sequenced in a study of vaccination effects on CD4 cells after COVID-19. No antigen has been assigned to these receptors. Produced via immunoSEQ multiplex PCR; TCRdb's table is partial and in-frame only. The data contain about 24,000 clones, around 71% of them singletons. ViraFEST used viral peptide pools to expand antigen-specific CD4+ T cells before sequencing. At the end of about 9 days of culture, CD4+ T cells were isolated. Absence of prior SARS-CoV-2 infection characterized the vaccine recipients, who showed negative nucleocapsid antibodies. This material consisted of CD4+ T cells from PBMCs cultured with HCoV-OC43 spike peptides, taken before COVID-19 vaccination. Subset defined: HCoV-OC43 spike overlapping peptide pool stimulation. These receptors were obtained from a human donor who received a COVID-19 vaccine.

This clone was counted between two and nine times. The chain couples TRBV18 to TRBJ1-3; no clear D gene. The CDR3 spans 12 residues. Germline CDR1 is KGHSH and CDR2 is LQKENI. Trimming removed 8 bases from V and 6 bases from J, with 11 bases in between. The CDR3 nucleotides are TGTGCCAGCGAGAAAACAGAAAACACCATATATTTT. As protein: CASEKTENTIYF.

The rearrangement joins TRBV27 to TRBJ2-3; 9 nucleotides line up with TRBD2. CDR1 and CDR2 (germline): MNHEY, SMNVEV (reference sequence). With V trimmed by 1 base and J by 2 bases, 10 bases remained unmatched. This CDR3 has 18 amino acids. The DNA for the CDR3 is TGTGCCAGCAGTTTATACCCTCGTAGCGGGAGCCTCACAGATACGCAGTATTTT. Amino acids: CASSLYPRSGSLTDTQYF.

V is TRBV14 and J is TRBJ2-1; no definite D call. Germline CDR1 and CDR2: SGHDN and FVKESK. V was shortened by 2 bases and J by 2 bases, with 16 bases between the two germline ends. The CDR3 contains 17 residues. The DNA of the CDR3 is TGTGCCAGCAGCCAATATACCACCTTACCTACCTACAATGAGCAGTTCTTC. Translated: CASSQYTTLPTYNEQFF.

The V gene is TRBV6-5, the J gene TRBJ2-3; 9 bases align to TRBD2. This CDR3 has 14 amino acids. From germline, CDR1 is MNHEY and CDR2 SVGAGI. The junction had 9 bases not matched to a gene; V was cut back by 8 bases and J by 6 bases. CDR3 in DNA: TGTGCCAGCGCGGGGGGGGCTTCCTGGGATACGCAGTATTTT. Its translation is CASAGGASWDTQYF.

The chain combines TRBV5-1 with TRBJ2-6; a possible D gene is TRBD2 (5 bases). The V gene lost 3 bases and the J gene lost 0 bases, with 10 bases spanning the gap. Germline CDR1 and CDR2: SGHRS and YFSETQ. The CDR3 is made up of 16 amino acids. The CDR3 region is CASSSTGSSGANVLTF. For the CDR3, the DNA is TGCGCCAGCAGCTCCACTGGGAGCTCTGGGGCCAACGTCCTGACTTTC.

This clone has only a few counts. CDR3 bases: TGTGCCAGCAGTGAAGCCCGGGGAAAAAGATATCGTGGAAACACCATATATTTT. This encodes CASSEARGKRYRGNTIYF. The rearrangement joins TRBV6-1 to TRBJ1-3, with unresolved D. Trimming cost V 0 bases and J 3 bases, with 18 bases left between them. The CDR3 covers 18 residues. Germline CDR1 reads MNHNS; CDR2 reads SASEGT.

The chain couples TRBV29-1 to TRBJ2-7; D unclear. This CDR3 has 11 residues. Trimming took off 7 bases at V and 1 base at J, with 8 bases between the two ends. Germline loops: CDR1 SQVTM, CDR2 ANQGSEA. The CDR3 DNA reads TGCAGCGCTTCGCTTTCCTACGAGCAGTACTTC. Translated, it gives CSASLSYEQYF.

This rearrangement joins TRBV5-1 to TRBJ1-1; TRBD1 aligns across 10 bases. J gave up 6 bases and V 2 bases, and 4 bases lay outside the gene matches. The CDR3 totals 14 residues. Germline CDR1 reads SGHRS; CDR2 reads YFSETQ. CDR3 bases: TGCGCCAGCAGCTTCGGACAGGGGGGAGCTGAAGCTTTCTTT. This gives the protein CASSFGQGGAEAFF. Looking up the rest from reference TRBV5-1 and TRBJ1-1 gives the full variable domain: KAGVTQTPRYLIKTRGQQVTLSCSPISGHRSVSWYQQTPGQGLQFLFEYFSETQRNKGNFPGRFSGRQFSNSRSEMNVSTLELGDSALYLCASSFGQGGAEAFFGQGTRLTVV.

This clone was seen a single time. Other DNA sequences from this sample encode an identical CDR3 as well. The chain joins TRBV15 to TRBJ2-3; unclear D gene. Germline CDR1 and CDR2: LNHNV and YYDKDF (reference sequence). Trimming took 0 bases from V and 2 from J, leaving 0 bases between them. This CDR3 region has 12 residues. The CDR3 reads CATSRDTDTQYF. The CDR3 nucleotides are TGTGCCACCAGCAGAGACACAGATACGCAGTATTTT. Supplemented by reference TRBV15 and TRBJ2-3, the full variable domain reads DAMVIQNPRYQVTQFGKPVTLSCSQTLNHNVMYWYQQKSSQAPKLLFHYYDKDFNNEADTPDNFQSRRPNTSFCFLDIRSPGLGDTAMYLCATSRDTDTQYFGPGTRLTVL.

Judged by abundance, this clone is large. This chain connects TRBV5-4 to TRBJ1-1, with D tentatively TRBD1 (5 bases). CDR3 length: 16 residues. V shed 1 base and J shed 1 base, with 14 bases lying between them. Germline V gene data show CDR1 as SGHNT and CDR2 as YYREEE (reference sequence). The CDR3 region is CASSLRGVEGNTEAFF. The CDR3, as DNA: TGTGCCAGCAGCTTGAGGGGCGTCGAGGGGAACACTGAAGCTTTCTTT.

Here the CDR3 DNA reads TGTGCCAGCAGTTACTCGACAGCGGACGGGACCCAGTACTTC. It codes for CASSYSTADGTQYF. The chain links TRBV6-6 to TRBJ2-5; D might be TRBD1 or TRBD2, each matching 5 bases. Trimming removed 0 bases at V and 7 bases at J, with 12 bases between. Germline V gene lookup returns CDR1 MNHNY and CDR2 SVGAGI (reference sequence). This CDR3 spans 14 amino acids.

Written as DNA, the CDR3 is TGTGCCAGCAGCTTAGGTGGTAGAGATCGGCTCGGCTACACCTTC. Translated: CASSLGGRDRLGYTF. V gene TRBV11-2 combines with J gene TRBJ1-2; D remains ambiguous. The CDR3 has 15 residues. V was pared by 1 base and J by 8 bases, with 17 bases between. Germline values: CDR1 SGHAT, CDR2 FQNNGV.

The chain recombines TRBV30 with TRBJ1-6; the D gene is possibly TRBD1 (6 bases). The germline CDR1 and CDR2 sequences are GTSNPN and SVGIG (reference sequence). V dropped 3 bases and J dropped 6 bases, with 15 bases sitting between them. The CDR3 spans 15 residues. The CDR3 nucleotides read TGTGCCTGGAGGGGGGCCACGATCGGTAATTCACCCCTCCACTTT. It yields the protein CAWRGATIGNSPLHF.

The J gene is TRBJ2-3, the V gene TRBV6-5; 10 bases are shared with TRBD1. V was pared by 6 bases and J by 3 bases, with 3 bases of the junction left unmatched. Per germline, CDR1 MNHEY and CDR2 SVGAGI. CDR3 length equals 14 residues. CDR3 nucleotides: TGTGCCAGCAGACGGGACAGGGGTACAGATACGCAGTATTTT. Translated, it gives CASRRDRGTDTQYF.

This chain uses TRBV5-8 with TRBJ2-1; 10 bases are a match to TRBD2. This CDR3 comprises 15 residues. Germline assignment: CDR1 SGHTS and CDR2 YDEGEE. The V segment lost 3 bases and the J segment 4 bases; nucleotides outside the gene matches: 4. The CDR3 loop is CASSYRTSGYNEQFF. The CDR3 coding sequence is TGTGCCAGCAGCTACAGGACTAGCGGATACAATGAGCAGTTCTTC. The full variable domain, completed using reference TRBV5-8 and TRBJ2-1, is EAGVTQSPTHLIKTRGQQATLRCSPISGHTSVYWYQQALGLGLQFLLWYDEGEERNRGNFPPRFSGRQFPNYSSELNVNALELEDSALYLCASSYRTSGYNEQFFGPGTRLTVL.